Listed here is a single T cell receptor beta chain. There are 16 residues in the CDR3. Germline CDR1 reads SGHVS; CDR2 reads FNYEAQ. V gave up 4 bases and J gave up 4 bases; unmatched junction bases: 6. This sample is drawn from a study of tumor T cells in aggressive B-cell lymphoma. The assay was immunoSEQ multiplex PCR, and TCRdb's table has in-frame clones only and misses some. Of more than 3,500 clones in the sample, 91% were seen once. The material sequenced was tumor tissue. The TCR sequence derives from an adult with diffuse large B cell lymphoma. The rearrangement joins TRBV7-6 to TRBJ2-5; 13 bases line up with TRBD2. The CDR3 region is CASSWTSGSYRETQYF. The DNA for the CDR3 is TGTGCCAGCAGCTGGACTAGCGGGAGTTATCGAGAGACCCAGTACTTC. Based on the CDR3 plus reference TRBV7-6 and TRBJ2-5, the full variable domain is GAGVSQSPRYKVTKRGQDVALRCDPISGHVSLYWYRQALGQGPEFLTYFNYEAQQDKSGLPNDRFSAERPEGSISTLTIQRTEQRDSAMYRCASSWTSGSYRETQYFGPGTRLLVL.